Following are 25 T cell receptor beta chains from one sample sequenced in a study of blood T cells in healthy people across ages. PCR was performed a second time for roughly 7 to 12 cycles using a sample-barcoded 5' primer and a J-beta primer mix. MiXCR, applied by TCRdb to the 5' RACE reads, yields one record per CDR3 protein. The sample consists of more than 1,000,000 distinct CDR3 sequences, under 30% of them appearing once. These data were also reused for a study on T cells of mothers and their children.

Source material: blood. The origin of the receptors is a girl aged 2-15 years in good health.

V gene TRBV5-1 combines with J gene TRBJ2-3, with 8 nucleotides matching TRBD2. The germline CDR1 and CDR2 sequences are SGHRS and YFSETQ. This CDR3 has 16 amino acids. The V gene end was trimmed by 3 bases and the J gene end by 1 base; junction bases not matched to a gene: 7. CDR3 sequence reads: CASSSQFSGGTDTQYF. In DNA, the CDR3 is TGCGCCAGCAGCTCGCAATTTAGCGGGGGCACAGATACGCAGTATTTT.

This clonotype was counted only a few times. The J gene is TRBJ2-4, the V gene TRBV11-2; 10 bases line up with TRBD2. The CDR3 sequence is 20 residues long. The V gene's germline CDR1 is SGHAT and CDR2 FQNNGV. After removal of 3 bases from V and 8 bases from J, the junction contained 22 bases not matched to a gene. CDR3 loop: CASSFATSGEGNHRSDIQYF. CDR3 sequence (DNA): TGTGCCAGCAGCTTCGCCACTAGCGGGGAGGGTAATCATCGGAGCGACATTCAGTACTTC.

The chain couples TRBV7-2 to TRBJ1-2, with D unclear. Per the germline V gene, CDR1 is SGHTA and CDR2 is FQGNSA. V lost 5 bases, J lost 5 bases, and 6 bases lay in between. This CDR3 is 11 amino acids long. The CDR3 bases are TGTGCCAGCAGCACAAGTTATGGCTACACCTTC. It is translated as CASSTSYGYTF. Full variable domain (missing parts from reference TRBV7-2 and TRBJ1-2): GAGVSQSPSNKVTEKGKDVELRCDPISGHTALYWYRQSLGQGLEFLIYFQGNSAPDKSGLPSDRFSAERTGGSVSTLTIQRTQQEDSAVYLCASSTSYGYTFGSGTRLTVV.

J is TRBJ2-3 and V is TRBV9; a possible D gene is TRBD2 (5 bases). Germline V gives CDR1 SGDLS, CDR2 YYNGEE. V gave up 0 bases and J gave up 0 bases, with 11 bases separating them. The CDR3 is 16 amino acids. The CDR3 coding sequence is TGTGCCAGCAGCGTAGCCGCGGGCCCTAGCACAGATACGCAGTATTTT. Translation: CASSVAAGPSTDTQYF.

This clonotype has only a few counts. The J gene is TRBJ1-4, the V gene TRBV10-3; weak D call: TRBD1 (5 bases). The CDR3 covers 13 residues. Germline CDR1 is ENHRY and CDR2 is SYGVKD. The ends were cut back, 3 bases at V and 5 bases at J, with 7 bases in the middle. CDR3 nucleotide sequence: TGTGCCATCAGTGACAGGGAGAATGAAAAACTGTTTTTT. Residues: CAISDRENEKLFF.

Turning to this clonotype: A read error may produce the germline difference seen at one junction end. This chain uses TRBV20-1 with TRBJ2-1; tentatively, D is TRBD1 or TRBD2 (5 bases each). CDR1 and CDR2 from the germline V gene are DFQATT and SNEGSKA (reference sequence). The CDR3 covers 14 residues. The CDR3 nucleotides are TGCAGTGCTAGGGGGGTTGGGTTGGGGAATGGGCAGTTCTTC. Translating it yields CSARGVGLGNGQFF.

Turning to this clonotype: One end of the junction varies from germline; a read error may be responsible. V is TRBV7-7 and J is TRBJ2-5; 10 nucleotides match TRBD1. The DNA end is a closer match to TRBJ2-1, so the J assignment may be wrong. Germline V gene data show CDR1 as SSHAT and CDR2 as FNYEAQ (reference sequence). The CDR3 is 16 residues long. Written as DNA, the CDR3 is TGTGCTAGCAGCCAACTCGGGACAGGGGAAGTCAATGAGCAGTTCTTC. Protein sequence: CASSQLGTGEVNEQFF.

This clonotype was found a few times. This CDR3 reads CASSEGASGFYNEQFF. The CDR3 DNA sequence: TGTGCCAGCAGTGAAGGGGCTAGCGGGTTCTACAATGAGCAGTTCTTC. The gene calls are TRBV6-1 and TRBJ2-1, with 8 nucleotides matching TRBD2. The V and J ends lost 1 base and 3 bases, in that order; junction bases with no gene match: 5. The CDR3 totals 16 residues. Germline-derived CDR1 and CDR2 are MNHNS and SASEGT.

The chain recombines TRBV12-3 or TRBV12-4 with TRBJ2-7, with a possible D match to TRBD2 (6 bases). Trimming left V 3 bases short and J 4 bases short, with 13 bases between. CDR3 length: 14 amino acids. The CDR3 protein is CASSLSPAGYEQYF. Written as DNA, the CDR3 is TGTGCCAGCAGTTTGAGTCCCGCGGGATACGAGCAGTACTTC.

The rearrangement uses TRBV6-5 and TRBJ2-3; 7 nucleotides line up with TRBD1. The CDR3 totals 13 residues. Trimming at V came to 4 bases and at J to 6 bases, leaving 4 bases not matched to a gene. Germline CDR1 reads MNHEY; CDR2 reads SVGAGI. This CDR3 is CASSFLQGDTQYF. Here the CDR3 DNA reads TGTGCCAGCAGTTTTCTACAGGGGGATACGCAGTATTTT.

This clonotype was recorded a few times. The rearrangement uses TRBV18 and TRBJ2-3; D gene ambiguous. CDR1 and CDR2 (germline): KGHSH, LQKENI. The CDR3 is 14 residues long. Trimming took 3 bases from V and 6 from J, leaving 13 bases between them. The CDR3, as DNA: TGTGCCAGCTCACCGACCTTTAGAAGTGATACGCAGTATTTT. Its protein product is CASSPTFRSDTQYF.

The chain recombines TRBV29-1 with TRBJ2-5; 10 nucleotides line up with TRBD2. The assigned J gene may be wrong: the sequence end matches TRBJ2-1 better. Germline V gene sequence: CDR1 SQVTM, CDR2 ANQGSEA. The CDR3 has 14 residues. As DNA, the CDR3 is TGCAGCGTTGACCGGGCTAGCGGGAGTACTGAGCAGTTCTTC. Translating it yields CSVDRASGSTEQFF.

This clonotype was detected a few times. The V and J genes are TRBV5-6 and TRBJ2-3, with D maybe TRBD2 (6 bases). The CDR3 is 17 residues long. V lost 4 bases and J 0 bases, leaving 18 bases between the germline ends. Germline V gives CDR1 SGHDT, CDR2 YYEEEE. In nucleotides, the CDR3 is TGTGCCAGCAGCCTGAGGGCTAGCGTTGCTAGCACAGATACGCAGTATTTT. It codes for CASSLRASVASTDTQYF. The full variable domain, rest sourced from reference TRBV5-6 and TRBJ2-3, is DAGVTQSPTHLIKTRGQQVTLRCSPKSGHDTVSWYQQALGQGPQFIFQYYEEEERQRGNFPDRFSGHQFPNYSSELNVNALLLGDSALYLCASSLRASVASTDTQYFGPGTRLTVL.

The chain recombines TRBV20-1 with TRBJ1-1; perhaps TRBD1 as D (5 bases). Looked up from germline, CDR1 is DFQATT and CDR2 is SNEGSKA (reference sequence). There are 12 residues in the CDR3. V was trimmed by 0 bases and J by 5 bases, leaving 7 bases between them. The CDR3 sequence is CSAREWGTEAFF. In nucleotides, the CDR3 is TGCAGTGCTAGAGAATGGGGGACTGAAGCTTTCTTT.

The CDR3 loop is CASSANLRLQETQYF. In DNA form, the CDR3 reads TGTGCCAGCAGCGCCAACTTAAGACTCCAAGAGACCCAGTACTTC. The J gene is TRBJ2-5, the V gene TRBV7-9, with D hard to call. The germline V gene has CDR1 SEHNR and CDR2 FQNEAQ (reference sequence). The CDR3 is 15 residues long. The V gene lost 5 bases and the J gene lost 1 base, with 14 bases spanning the gap.

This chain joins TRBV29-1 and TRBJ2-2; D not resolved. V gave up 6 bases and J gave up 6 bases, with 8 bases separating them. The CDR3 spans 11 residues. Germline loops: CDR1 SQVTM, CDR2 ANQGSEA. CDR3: CSVARAGELFF. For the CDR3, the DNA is TGCAGCGTCGCTAGGGCCGGGGAGCTGTTTTTT.

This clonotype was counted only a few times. CDR3 amino acids: CSALGQEETQYF. CDR3 sequence (DNA): TGCAGCGCCCTGGGACAGGAAGAGACCCAGTACTTC. The rearrangement uses TRBV29-1 and TRBJ2-5; TRBD1 matches at 8 bases. The V and J ends lost 7 bases and 3 bases, in that order; junction bases with no gene match: 4. CDR3 length: 12 residues. Germline values: CDR1 SQVTM, CDR2 ANQGSEA.

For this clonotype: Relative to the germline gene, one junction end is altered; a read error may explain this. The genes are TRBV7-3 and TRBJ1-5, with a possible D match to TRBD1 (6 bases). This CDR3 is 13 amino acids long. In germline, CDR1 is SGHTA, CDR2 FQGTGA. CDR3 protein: CASTLRTDQPQHF. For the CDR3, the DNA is TGTGCCAGCACCTTAAGGACAGATCAGCCCCAGCATTTT. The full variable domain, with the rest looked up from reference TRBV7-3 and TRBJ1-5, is GAGVSQTPSNKVTEKGKYVELRCDPISGHTALYWYRQSLGQGPEFLIYFQGTGAADDSGLPNDRFFAVRPEGSVSTLKIQRTERGDSAVYLCASTLRTDQPQHFGDGTRLSIL.

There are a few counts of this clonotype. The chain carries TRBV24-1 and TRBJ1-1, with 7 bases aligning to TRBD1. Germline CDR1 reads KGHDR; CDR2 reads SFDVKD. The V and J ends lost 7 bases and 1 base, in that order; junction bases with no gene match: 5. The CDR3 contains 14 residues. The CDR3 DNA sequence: TGTGCCACCAGGGAACAGGGGCAGAACACTGAAGCTTTCTTT. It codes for CATREQGQNTEAFF.

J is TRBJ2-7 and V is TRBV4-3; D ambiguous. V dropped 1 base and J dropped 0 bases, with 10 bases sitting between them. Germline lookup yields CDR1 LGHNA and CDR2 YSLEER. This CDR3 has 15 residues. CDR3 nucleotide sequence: TGCGCCAGCAGCCAAGTTTATCCCAGCTCCTACGAGCAGTACTTC. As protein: CASSQVYPSSYEQYF.

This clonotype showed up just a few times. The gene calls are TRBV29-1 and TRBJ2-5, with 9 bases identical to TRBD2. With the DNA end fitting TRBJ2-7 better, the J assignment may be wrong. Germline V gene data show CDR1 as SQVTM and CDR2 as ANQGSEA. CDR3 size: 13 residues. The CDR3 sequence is CSVAGGHSYEQYF. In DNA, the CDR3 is TGCAGCGTGGCGGGAGGGCACTCCTACGAGCAGTACTTC.

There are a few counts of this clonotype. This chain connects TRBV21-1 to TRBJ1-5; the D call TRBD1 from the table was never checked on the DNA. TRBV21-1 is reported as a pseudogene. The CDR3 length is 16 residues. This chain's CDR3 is CASMWSGEYSNQPQHF. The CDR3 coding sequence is TGTGCCAGCATGTGGTCCGGGGAATATAGCAATCAGCCCCAGCATTTT.

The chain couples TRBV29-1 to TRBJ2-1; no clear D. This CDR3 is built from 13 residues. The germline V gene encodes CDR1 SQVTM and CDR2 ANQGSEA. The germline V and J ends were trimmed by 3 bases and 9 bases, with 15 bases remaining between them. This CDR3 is CSVEFIVWREQFF. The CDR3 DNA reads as TGCAGCGTTGAGTTTATTGTGTGGCGTGAGCAGTTCTTC.

The CDR3 is CASSYSYGENTGELFF. The CDR3 region has the DNA TGTGCCAGCAGTTACTCGTACGGGGAGAACACCGGGGAGCTGTTTTTT. The rearrangement links TRBV6-5 to TRBJ2-2; tentatively, D is TRBD2 (5 bases). Germline V lookup: CDR1 MNHEY, CDR2 SVGAGI. V shed 0 bases and J shed 1 base, with 9 bases lying between them. This CDR3 has 16 residues.

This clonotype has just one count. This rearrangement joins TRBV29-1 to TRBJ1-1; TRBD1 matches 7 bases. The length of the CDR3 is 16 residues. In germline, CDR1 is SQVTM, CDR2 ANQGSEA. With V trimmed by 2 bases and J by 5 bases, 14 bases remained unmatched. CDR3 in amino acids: CSVENPGQEGRTEAFF. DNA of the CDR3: TGCAGCGTTGAAAACCCCGGACAGGAGGGACGGACTGAAGCTTTCTTT.